The sequence of this T cell receptor beta chain was determined in a study of cytomegalovirus exposure and HLA in healthy donors. The CDR3 is 15 amino acids. Germline lookup yields CDR1 MNHEY and CDR2 SVGAGI. Trimming cost V 8 bases and J 0 bases; bases outside gene matches: 9. The PCR ran on 60 Vbeta and 13 Jbeta primers. The table came from immunoSEQ multiplex PCR; TCRdb's copy has only in-frame clones and leaves some out. The table records under 65,000 clones, 70% to 85% of them present only once. Sequencing was performed on PBMCs. The chain combines TRBV6-5 with TRBJ1-1; the match to TRBD1 covers 7 bases. This clonotype was sampled from a man aged 50-59 years in good health and CMV-seronegative. CDR3 sequence (DNA): TGTGCCAGCTCTCACGACAGGGAGATGAACACTGAAGCTTTCTTT. Its protein product is CASSHDREMNTEAFF.